This T cell receptor (beta chain) was captured by sequencing in a study of PD-L1 blockade in urothelial cancer. The wider study: It was in about 2014 that patients started atezolizumab at 1,200 mg intravenously every 3 weeks. About 85% of the 29 patients were men whose urothelial cancer was bladder-origin.

This CDR3 spans 13 amino acids. V was clipped by 3 bases and J by 2 bases, with 8 bases between them. The germline V gene encodes CDR1 MDHEN and CDR2 SYDVKM. As for time point: pretreatment peripheral blood. Using immunoSEQ multiplex PCR, the repertoire was profiled, and TCRdb retains in-frame clones only, with some absent. The sample includes about 95,000 clones, about nine tenths seen only once; the top ten take about 2%. Sequences were derived from PBMCs, sampled around atezolizumab (anti-PD-L1) treatment. The receptor comes from a man aged 55 to 70 with urothelial cancer. The chain uses TRBV28 and TRBJ2-7; no clear D gene. This chain's CDR3 is CASSFSTPYEQYF. The CDR3, as DNA: TGTGCCAGCAGTTTTTCTACGCCCTACGAGCAGTACTTC.